Listed below are T cell receptor beta chains from one sample, sequenced in a study of regulatory T cells in long-lasting Graves disease. TCRdb reprocessed the multiplex PCR reads via MiXCR and lists one record per CDR3 protein. The table has roughly 500,000 distinct CDR3 sequences, roughly a fifth seen once. Specimen: peripheral blood mononuclear cells (PBMCs), collected when the disease was refractory, from a patient treated with antithyroid drugs. Receptor source: a female donor with Graves disease. The CDR3 runs from the conserved cysteine through the conserved F or W. Each record gives: V gene, CDR3 protein.

V: TRBV7-2; CDR3: CASSRVSRETQYF
V: TRBV6-1; CDR3: CASSGDFSYEQYF
V: TRBV7-2; CDR3: CASSLFTKRDTQYF
V: TRBV28; CDR3: CASSFKARANYGYTF
V: TRBV11-3; CDR3: CASSLARVLGNTEAFF
V: TRBV20-1; CDR3: CSATAGTGPQETQYF
V: TRBV7-2; CDR3: CASSRTGTQNSPLHF
V: TRBV7-2; CDR3: CASSWRVSGEQYF
V: TRBV3-1; CDR3: CASSPWDRRDSPLHF
V: TRBV28; CDR3: CASSEHHTGEPFF
V: TRBV18; CDR3: CASSPLGNEQYF
V: TRBV24-1; CDR3: CATAAGAHTEAFF
V: TRBV3-1; CDR3: CASSPLHRGRRYGYTF
V: TRBV7-2; CDR3: CASSVRKGLDEQYF
V: TRBV28; CDR3: CASSPASDETEAFF
V: TRBV9; CDR3: CASSVAPGSGNIQYF
V: TRBV13; CDR3: CASSWGHRNYGYTF
V: TRBV30; CDR3: CAYERRNTEAFF
V: TRBV7-8; CDR3: CASSLYSGGLTDYGYTF
V: TRBV19; CDR3: CASSEIEGASEKLFF
V: TRBV6-5; CDR3: CASSYDAGTAIGGYTF
V: TRBV7-9; CDR3: CASSLATRGFAYGYTF
V: TRBV7-9; CDR3: CASVGSGIAGYTF
V: TRBV20-1; CDR3: CSANIQNVDTEAFF
V: TRBV6-1; CDR3: CASSEAEGPYEQYF
V: TRBV12-5; CDR3: CASGLAKTGGSGELFF
V: TRBV6-2/TRBV6-3; CDR3: CASSYGQEQYF
V: TRBV30; CDR3: CAWSVLREKLFF
V: TRBV5-1; CDR3: CASSLGVSLADSYEQYF
V: TRBV5-4; CDR3: CASSSGTGLGQPQHF
V: TRBV29-1; CDR3: CSVEGQEETQYF
V: TRBV3-1; CDR3: CASSHNTGDVGYTF